The 17 T cell receptor beta chains reported below all come from one sample, sequenced in a study of cytomegalovirus exposure and HLA in healthy donors. Generated by immunoSEQ multiplex PCR, the TCRdb table keeps only in-frame clones and is missing some. This table has more than 200,000 clones, 90% appearing once. Sequencing used PBMCs. The receptors originated from a woman in her 30s in good health and CMV-seronegative.

The genes are TRBV4-3 and TRBJ2-2, with 7 bases identical to TRBD2. V lost 5 bases and J lost 2; bases outside the gene matches: 11. Germline V gene sequence: CDR1 LGHNA, CDR2 YSLEER. This CDR3 is built from 17 residues. CDR3 in amino acids: CASSNLAAVTNTGELFF. As DNA, the CDR3 is TGCGCCAGCAGCAACCTAGCGGCAGTTACCAACACCGGGGAGCTGTTTTTT.

The rearrangement joins TRBV7-2 to TRBJ2-7, with 7 bases identical to TRBD1. J gave up 3 bases and V 4 bases, and 9 bases lay outside the gene matches. The CDR3 is 15 amino acids. Germline loops: CDR1 SGHTA, CDR2 FQGNSA. CDR3 loop: CASSSQGKLFYEQYF. The CDR3 region has the DNA TGTGCCAGCAGCTCACAGGGGAAGTTATTCTACGAGCAGTACTTC.

This clone was found once. The V and J genes are TRBV4-2 and TRBJ1-1; 10 positions match TRBD1. This CDR3 is 15 amino acids long. In germline, CDR1 is LGHNA, CDR2 YNFKEQ. Trimming cost V 0 bases and J 4 bases; bases outside gene matches: 2. The CDR3 DNA reads as TGTGCCAGCAGCCAAGAGGGACAGGGGACCACTGAAGCTTTCTTT. Protein product: CASSQEGQGTTEAFF.

CDR3 sequence reads: CASSLGHMNTEAFF. The DNA of the CDR3 is TGTGCCAGCAGCTTGGGACACATGAACACTGAAGCTTTCTTT. This chain joins TRBV5-8 and TRBJ1-1, with unresolved D. V lost 0 bases and J 0 bases, leaving 6 bases between the germline ends. The germline V gene encodes CDR1 SGHTS and CDR2 YDEGEE. There are 14 residues in the CDR3.

J is TRBJ1-2 and V is TRBV7-2; D unclear. Germline-derived CDR1 and CDR2 are SGHTA and FQGNSA. V was clipped by 2 bases and J by 4 bases, with 14 bases between them. This CDR3 is built from 15 residues. The CDR3 DNA reads as TGTGCCAGCAGCTTAAATGTGGACTCCAGCTATGGCTACACCTTC. Protein: CASSLNVDSSYGYTF.

The chain joins TRBV18 to TRBJ2-7, with TRBD2 matching 8 bases. The CDR3 has 17 residues. Unmatched junction bases numbered 12, after V lost 0 bases and J lost 5 bases. Per germline, CDR1 KGHSH and CDR2 LQKENI. The CDR3 DNA follows: TGTGCCAGCTCACCACCCTTCAGCGGGAGAGTCTACGACGAGCAGTACTTC. This gives the protein CASSPPFSGRVYDEQYF. Full variable domain (rest looked up from reference TRBV18 and TRBJ2-7): NAGVMQNPRHLVRRRGQEARLRCSPMKGHSHVYWYRQLPEEGLKFMVYLQKENIIDESGMPKERFSAEFPKEGPSILRIQQVVRGDSAAYFCASSPPFSGRVYDEQYFGPGTRLTVT.

The V gene is TRBV23-1, the J gene TRBJ2-1; D remains unclear. TRBV23-1 is annotated as an ORF whose role is uncertain. The CDR3 contains 17 residues. V lost 5 bases, J lost 0 bases, and 17 bases lay in between. Here the CDR3 reads CASSRKFCSSSYNEQFF. DNA for the CDR3: TGCGCCAGCAGTAGAAAGTTTTGCAGCAGCTCCTACAATGAGCAGTTCTTC.

This chain links TRBV28 with TRBJ2-1; TRBD1 matches at 8 bases. V lost 6 bases, J lost 7 bases, and 8 bases stayed unmatched. Germline lookup yields CDR1 MDHEN and CDR2 SYDVKM. The CDR3 runs to 14 residues. CDR3 sequence: CASSTGTGRNEQFF. The CDR3 nucleotides are TGTGCCAGCAGCACCGGGACAGGCCGTAATGAGCAGTTCTTC.

The chain combines TRBV19 with TRBJ2-7; D gene ambiguous. The CDR3 length is 14 residues. V was shortened by 4 bases and J by 5 bases, with 15 bases between the two germline ends. Germline V gene data show CDR1 as LNHDA and CDR2 as SQIVND (reference sequence). CDR3 protein: CASSTGIITNEQYF. The CDR3 DNA reads TGTGCCAGTAGTACGGGCATAATCACCAACGAGCAGTACTTC.

This chain joins TRBV18 and TRBJ2-1, with unresolved D. With 2 bases removed from V and 9 bases from J, the gap between germline ends came to 8 bases. The CDR3 contains 12 residues. Germline V gives CDR1 KGHSH, CDR2 LQKENI. The CDR3 region is CASSPNLSEQFF. CDR3 coding DNA: TGTGCCAGCTCACCAAATCTCAGTGAGCAGTTCTTC.

CDR3 loop: CASSSLRTEQETQYF. The CDR3, as DNA: TGCGCCAGCAGCTCCCTAAGGACAGAACAAGAGACCCAGTACTTC. The chain is built from TRBV5-1 and TRBJ2-5; D perhaps matches TRBD1 (6 bases). Deletions cut 3 bases from V and 2 bases from J, with 14 bases between. This CDR3 contains 15 residues. Per the germline V gene, CDR1 is SGHRS and CDR2 is YFSETQ.

The chain combines TRBV6-1 with TRBJ1-3; a weak D match, TRBD1 (6 bases). The length of the CDR3 is 15 residues. With 6 bases removed from V and 0 bases from J, the gap between germline ends came to 12 bases. Germline V gene data show CDR1 as MNHNS and CDR2 as SASEGT. This chain's CDR3 is CASSPTGISGNTIYF. In DNA, the CDR3 is TGTGCCAGCAGCCCGACAGGAATCTCTGGAAACACCATATATTTT.

This chain joins TRBV5-1 and TRBJ2-1; TRBD2 matches 11 bases. Germline V CDR1 and CDR2: SGHRS, YFSETQ. This CDR3 contains 15 residues. Losses at the gene ends were 0 bases for V and 7 bases for J; bases not matched to a gene: 3. The CDR3 DNA sequence: TGCGCCAGCAGCTTGGTTTCTAGCGGGAGGAATGAGCAGTTCTTC. It encodes CASSLVSSGRNEQFF.

The chain employs TRBV7-9 and TRBJ2-3, with 7 bases matching TRBD1. The CDR3 has 10 residues. From germline, CDR1 is SEHNR and CDR2 FQNEAQ (reference sequence). The J segment lost 14 bases and the V segment lost 5 bases, leaving 4 bases of the junction unmatched. In nucleotides, the CDR3 is TGTGCCAGCAGCGGGACAGAGCCGTATTTT. Protein: CASSGTEPYF.

This rearrangement joins TRBV7-8 to TRBJ2-5; 8 bases agree with TRBD1. Germline trimming cut 4 bases from V and 5 bases from J; bases unmatched to any gene: 12. The CDR3 runs to 16 residues. Germline loops: CDR1 SGHVS, CDR2 FQNEAQ. Written as DNA, the CDR3 is TGTGCCAGCAGCTATGGGACAGGACTAAGTAGGGAGACCCAGTACTTC. Residues: CASSYGTGLSRETQYF.

The CDR3 loop is CASSQGWQRDLSSYNEQFF. The DNA of the CDR3 is TGTGCCAGCAGCCAAGGCTGGCAGCGGGATCTAAGCTCCTACAATGAGCAGTTCTTC. V is TRBV14 and J is TRBJ2-1; 7 bases agree with TRBD2. Germline CDR1 and CDR2: SGHDN and FVKESK. The V gene end was trimmed by 1 base and the J gene end by 0 bases; junction bases not matched to a gene: 12. The CDR3 extends over 19 amino acids.

The chain recombines TRBV13 with TRBJ2-7; 13 bases align to TRBD2. Germline trimming cut 5 bases from V and 0 bases from J; bases unmatched to any gene: 4. The CDR3 is 16 amino acids. Germline CDR1 reads PRHDT; CDR2 reads FYEKMQ (reference sequence). CDR3: CASSTRLAGGSYEQYF. CDR3 DNA: TGTGCCAGCAGCACAAGACTAGCGGGAGGCTCCTACGAGCAGTACTTC.